These 20 T cell receptor beta chains originate from one sample sequenced in a study of shared T cell receptors in the human thymus. Repertoires were generated with immunoSEQ multiplex PCR, while TCRdb's copy carries only in-frame clones and drops some. This table has more than 550,000 clones, roughly 88% appearing once. The same data also contributed to another study, on human thymus T cells.

Sequencing was carried out using thymocytes. The receptor set was obtained from a girl under three years old with a congenital heart defect.

This chain joins TRBV30 and TRBJ2-5; weak D call: TRBD1 (6 bases). The better agreement between TRBJ2-7 and the DNA end casts doubt on the J call. Germline loops: CDR1 GTSNPN, CDR2 SVGIG (reference sequence). The CDR3 is 13 residues long. The CDR3 nucleotides are TGTGCCTGGGAAGACAGGAGCTCCTACGAGCAGTACTTC. It specifies CAWEDRSSYEQYF.

The chain uses TRBV11-2 and TRBJ2-1; TRBD2 agrees at 13 bases. CDR3 size: 13 residues. Germline trimming cut 6 bases from V and 9 bases from J; bases unmatched to any gene: 2. CDR1 is SGHAT and CDR2 is FQNNGV in the germline V gene. The chain's CDR3 is CASRRLAGGEQFF. The CDR3 DNA sequence: TGTGCCAGCAGGCGACTAGCGGGGGGTGAGCAGTTCTTC.

The chain combines TRBV5-1 with TRBJ1-2; 9 positions agree with TRBD1. After removal of 0 bases from V and 3 bases from J, the junction contained 15 bases not matched to a gene. Germline values: CDR1 SGHRS, CDR2 YFSETQ. This CDR3 has 19 amino acids. CDR3 region: CASSLGGLDRGKIDYGYTF. The CDR3 region has the DNA TGCGCCAGCAGCTTGGGGGGATTGGACAGGGGCAAGATTGACTATGGCTACACCTTC.

This clone was found a few times. This sequence joins TRBV5-1 and TRBJ2-7, with 9 positions matching TRBD1. V shed 0 bases, J shed 0 bases, and the junction held 1 base outside the gene matches. Germline lookup yields CDR1 SGHRS and CDR2 YFSETQ. CDR3 length equals 15 residues. CDR3 residues: CASSLEQGASYEQYF. The CDR3 region has the DNA TGCGCCAGCAGCTTGGAACAGGGGGCCTCCTACGAGCAGTACTTC.

A single count supports this clone. The J gene is TRBJ2-2, the V gene TRBV5-1; TRBD1 agrees at 9 bases. The V segment lost 0 bases and the J segment 7 bases; nucleotides outside the gene matches: 4. This CDR3 has 15 amino acids. Per the germline V gene, CDR1 is SGHRS and CDR2 is YFSETQ. CDR3 amino acids: CASSLDRTGVGELFF. The CDR3 nucleotides are TGCGCCAGCAGCTTGGATCGGACAGGGGTCGGGGAGCTGTTTTTT.

Notes on this clone: Relative to the germline gene, one junction end is altered; a read error may explain this. This chain joins TRBV4-1 and TRBJ1-6; the match to TRBD1 covers 8 bases. Germline V gene sequence: CDR1 MGHRA, CDR2 YSYEKL. This CDR3 spans 13 amino acids. CDR3 amino acids: CASSQVFGTGPDF. CDR3 nucleotide sequence: TGCGCCAGCAGCCAAGTATTTGGGACAGGCCCCGACTTT.

Concerning this clone: The sample holds other DNA sequences that translate to the same CDR3. The chain joins TRBV19 to TRBJ1-1, with D maybe TRBD1 (5 bases). This CDR3 has 12 residues. Germline values: CDR1 LNHDA, CDR2 SQIVND (reference sequence). Trimming removed 8 bases at V and 8 bases at J, with 15 bases between. The CDR3 DNA reads TGTGCCAGTGGCGGAGGGGCGGTGGAAGCTTTCTTT. Translating gives CASGGGAVEAFF.

V is TRBV29-1 and J is TRBJ1-2, with D possibly TRBD1 on 6 matching bases. CDR3 length: 14 amino acids. Between the trimmed V and J ends, which lost 4 bases and 0 bases, there was a span of 12 bases. Germline V gives CDR1 SQVTM, CDR2 ANQGSEA. In DNA form, the CDR3 reads TGCAGCGTTGGTCACAGGGAAGCTAACTATGGCTACACCTTC. This sequence encodes CSVGHREANYGYTF.

The CDR3 protein is CASSGRPSGGHTGELFF. The CDR3 DNA sequence: TGTGCCAGCAGCGGAAGACCCTCGGGGGGGCACACCGGGGAGCTGTTTTTT. V usage is TRBV11-2 and J usage is TRBJ2-2; 8 bases are a match to TRBD2. J lost 3 bases, V lost 5 bases, and 11 bases had no gene match. Germline values: CDR1 SGHAT, CDR2 FQNNGV. The CDR3 loop spans 17 amino acids.

This chain links TRBV5-6 with TRBJ1-4, with D tentatively TRBD1 (5 bases). The CDR3 loop spans 14 amino acids. The germline V and J ends were trimmed by 6 bases and 6 bases, with 15 bases remaining between them. Germline V gives CDR1 SGHDT, CDR2 YYEEEE. The CDR3 sequence is CASTIQAVYEKLFF. DNA for the CDR3: TGTGCCAGCACCATACAGGCTGTGTATGAAAAACTGTTTTTT.

The chain recombines TRBV10-3 with TRBJ2-7, with D possibly being TRBD1 (6 bases). V was clipped by 3 bases and J by 4 bases, with 16 bases between them. Germline assignment: CDR1 ENHRY and CDR2 SYGVKD. The CDR3 spans 15 residues. The CDR3 nucleotides are TGTGCCATCAGTGATCTCAGGGGATCAGGGTACGAGCAGTACTTC. Protein sequence: CAISDLRGSGYEQYF.

The CDR3 sequence: CASSLKGGGYEQYF. The CDR3 coding sequence is TGCGCCAGCAGCTTGAAAGGGGGCGGGTACGAGCAGTACTTC. The chain links TRBV5-1 to TRBJ2-7, with 7 bases aligning to TRBD1. The CDR3 consists of 14 residues. The germline V gene has CDR1 SGHRS and CDR2 YFSETQ. The V gene end was trimmed by 1 base and the J gene end by 4 bases; junction bases not matched to a gene: 5.

The V and J genes are TRBV27 and TRBJ2-1, with D possibly being TRBD2 (6 bases). V was pared by 0 bases and J by 12 bases, with 12 bases between. CDR1 is MNHEY, CDR2 SMNVEV, per germline (reference sequence). The CDR3 has 13 amino acids. CDR3 loop: CASSLSIRRGQFF. The CDR3 nucleotides are TGTGCCAGCAGTTTATCGATCCGGCGGGGGCAGTTCTTC.

V and J are TRBV13 and TRBJ2-7, with TRBD1 as a possible D gene (5 bases). The CDR3 runs to 14 residues. CDR1 and CDR2 (germline): PRHDT, FYEKMQ (reference sequence). The V end lost 5 bases, the J end lost 0 bases, and 11 bases lay between the germline ends. CDR3 coding DNA: TGTGCCAGCAGCCCCAGGGTGAACTCCTACGAGCAGTACTTC. Its translation: CASSPRVNSYEQYF.

The table lists this clone with a few counts. V and J are TRBV11-1 and TRBJ2-1, with 9 bases that match TRBD2. The CDR3 covers 18 residues. Losses at the gene ends were 1 base for V and 5 bases for J; bases not matched to a gene: 12. Germline V gene data show CDR1 as SGHAT and CDR2 as FQDESV (reference sequence). The chain's CDR3 is CASSLESSGGRLHNEQFF. The CDR3 DNA reads TGTGCCAGCAGCTTAGAATCGAGCGGGGGGCGCCTCCACAATGAGCAGTTCTTC.

Only one count was recorded for this clone. V gene TRBV29-1 combines with J gene TRBJ2-3; 7 nucleotides agree with TRBD1. CDR1 SQVTM and CDR2 ANQGSEA come from the germline V gene. The CDR3 sequence is 16 residues long. Germline trimming cut 6 bases from V and 2 bases from J; bases unmatched to any gene: 14. The CDR3 loop is CSVTNRTGHYTDTQYF. The CDR3 DNA sequence: TGCAGCGTCACGAATAGGACAGGCCACTACACAGATACGCAGTATTTT.

The chain combines TRBV5-1 with TRBJ2-7; 9 nucleotides line up with TRBD2. The V segment lost 5 bases and the J segment 1 base; nucleotides outside the gene matches: 7. In germline, CDR1 is SGHRS, CDR2 YFSETQ. This CDR3 region has 15 residues. This CDR3 is CASRGVTSGSYEQYF. The CDR3 bases are TGCGCCAGCAGGGGAGTGACTAGCGGTTCCTACGAGCAGTACTTC.

This clone was observed a few times. The chain employs TRBV4-1 and TRBJ2-6; TRBD1 agrees at 8 bases. The CDR3 is 17 amino acids. The V gene end was trimmed by 1 base and the J gene end by 2 bases; junction bases not matched to a gene: 4. Per the germline V gene, CDR1 is MGHRA and CDR2 is YSYEKL. The CDR3 sequence is CASSQGQGRTGANVLTF. The CDR3 coding sequence is TGCGCCAGCAGCCAAGGACAGGGGAGGACTGGGGCCAACGTCCTGACTTTC.

V gene TRBV9 combines with J gene TRBJ1-2; perhaps TRBD1 as D (5 bases). This CDR3 is built from 20 residues. CDR1 is SGDLS, CDR2 YYNGEE, per germline. Deletions cut 1 base from V and 1 base from J, with 26 bases between. CDR3 sequence (DNA): TGTGCCAGCAGCGTATACCCACGGGACTCCCCAGACCCCGATAACTATGGCTACACCTTC. The encoded protein is CASSVYPRDSPDPDNYGYTF.

The chain has TRBV9 and TRBJ2-7; 8 bases match TRBD1. V shed 4 bases and J 5 bases; nucleotides not matched to a gene: 8. CDR1 and CDR2 (germline): SGDLS, YYNGEE. The CDR3 spans 14 residues. This CDR3 reads CASSPRTGRHEQYF. CDR3 DNA sequence: TGTGCCAGCAGCCCCCGGACAGGGCGCCACGAGCAGTACTTC.